This entry lists 22 T cell receptor beta chains sequenced from one sample in a study of Graves' ophthalmopathy and Graves' hyperthyroidism. Researchers took RNA transcripts and amplified TCR beta CDR3 regions from them. HTBI primers were used in a first-round RT-PCR, which preceded a second-round multiplex PCR. TCRdb re-analysed the multiplex PCR reads in MiXCR, keeping a single row per CDR3 protein. The table includes about 740,000 distinct CDR3 sequences, 35% to 50% detected once. Input material: peripheral blood. Receptors were obtained from an adult man with Graves' ophthalmopathy.

This rearrangement joins TRBV9 to TRBJ1-2; 10 bases line up with TRBD1. Germline CDR1 is SGDLS and CDR2 is YYNGEE. V was pared by 2 bases and J by 11 bases, with 3 bases of the junction left unmatched. This CDR3 is 12 amino acids long. In DNA, the CDR3 is TGTGCCAGCAGCGTGACGGGACAGGGGTACACCTTC. This gives the protein CASSVTGQGYTF. The whole variable domain, remainder taken from reference TRBV9 and TRBJ1-2, is DSGVTQTPKHLITATGQRVTLRCSPRSGDLSVYWYQQSLDQGLQFLIQYYNGEERAKGNILERFSAQQFPDLHSELNLSSLELGDSALYFCASSVTGQGYTFGSGTRLTVV.

This sequence joins TRBV19 and TRBJ2-7, with D maybe TRBD2 (5 bases). V lost 4 bases and J lost 2, with 12 bases in between. The V gene's germline CDR1 is LNHDA and CDR2 SQIVND (reference sequence). The CDR3 loop spans 14 amino acids. CDR3 loop: CASSKKDGTYEQYF. DNA of the CDR3: TGTGCCAGTAGTAAAAAGGACGGGACCTACGAGCAGTACTTC.

This clonotype came up a few times. This rearrangement joins TRBV7-9 to TRBJ2-6; D is ambiguous. From germline, CDR1 is SEHNR and CDR2 FQNEAQ (reference sequence). Trimming removed 5 bases from V and 0 bases from J, with 8 bases in between. CDR3 length: 15 residues. CDR3 nucleotides: TGTGCCAGCAGCAGGACGCCCTCTGGGGCCAACGTCCTGACTTTC. This encodes CASSRTPSGANVLTF.

This clonotype has a count of ten or more. The chain recombines TRBV7-8 with TRBJ1-1; 9 nucleotides agree with TRBD1. CDR1 is SGHVS, CDR2 FQNEAQ, per germline. With 5 bases clipped from V and 4 bases from J, the junction kept 14 bases outside the gene matches. The CDR3 length is 17 residues. The CDR3 region is CASSLRQGGVIRTEAFF. For the CDR3, the DNA is TGTGCCAGCAGCCTACGACAGGGGGGCGTTATTCGCACTGAAGCTTTCTTT.

Points on this clonotype: One junction end does not reproduce the germline sequence, and a read error may be involved. V is TRBV7-9 and J is TRBJ1-6; 7 positions agree with TRBD1. Germline lookup yields CDR1 SEHNR and CDR2 FQNEAQ (reference sequence). The CDR3 covers 15 residues. The CDR3 here is CASSQDHTGVSSLHF. CDR3 in DNA: TGTGCCAGCAGCCAAGACCATACAGGGGTTTCATCCCTCCACTTT. The variable domain in full, completed from reference TRBV7-9 and TRBJ1-6, reads DTGVSQNPRHKITKRGQNVTFRCDPISEHNRLYWYRQTLGQGPEFLTYFQNEAQLEKSRLLSDRFSAERPKGSFSTLEIQRTEQGDSAMYLCASSQDHTGVSSLHFGNGTRLTVT.

The rearrangement links TRBV24-1 to TRBJ2-3; D is undetermined. The CDR3 spans 15 residues. Germline CDR1 KGHDR, CDR2 SFDVKD. V dropped 2 bases and J dropped 4 bases, with 12 bases sitting between them. The CDR3 region is CATSDSLRSADTQYF. DNA of the CDR3: TGTGCCACCAGTGATTCATTAAGAAGCGCAGATACGCAGTATTTT.

This clonotype was observed a few times. This chain uses TRBV19 with TRBJ1-3; 7 bases align to TRBD1. Germline CDR1 is LNHDA and CDR2 is SQIVND (reference sequence). This CDR3 contains 15 residues. V lost 5 bases to trimming and J lost 0 bases; unmatched junction nucleotides: 4. CDR3 loop: CASSPGQDSGNTIYF. CDR3 DNA sequence: TGTGCCAGTAGTCCCGGACAGGACTCTGGAAACACCATATATTTT.

This clonotype was picked up one time. The chain is built from TRBV10-3 and TRBJ1-2; 9 nucleotides agree with TRBD1. The CDR3 has 15 residues. Germline values: CDR1 ENHRY, CDR2 SYGVKD. J gave up 7 bases and V 0 bases, and 6 bases lay outside the gene matches. The CDR3 loop reads CAISESGTGIRGYTF. In nucleotides, the CDR3 is TGTGCCATCAGTGAGTCTGGGACAGGGATTCGTGGCTACACCTTC.

This clonotype has a count of ten or more. The chain combines TRBV10-3 with TRBJ1-2; D not certain. V was shortened by 0 bases and J by 5 bases, with 16 bases between the two germline ends. Germline V gene data show CDR1 as ENHRY and CDR2 as SYGVKD. The CDR3 is 16 residues long. Here the CDR3 reads CAISESTSRDGYGYTF. CDR3 bases: TGTGCCATCAGTGAGTCGACTTCCCGAGATGGGTATGGCTACACCTTC.

The gene calls are TRBV20-1 and TRBJ2-5; 7 bases line up with TRBD1. The CDR3 length is 14 residues. V trimming: 4 bases; J trimming: 3 bases; junction bases outside the gene matches: 8. Germline CDR1 DFQATT, CDR2 SNEGSKA (reference sequence). Written as DNA, the CDR3 is TGCAGTGCTAACCTTTGGGACAGCGAAGAGACCCAGTACTTC. Translation gives CSANLWDSEETQYF.

A few counts support this clonotype. This chain connects TRBV29-1 to TRBJ1-2, with D hard to call. The germline V and J ends were trimmed by 6 bases and 2 bases, with 16 bases remaining between them. Germline V CDR1 and CDR2: SQVTM, ANQGSEA. The CDR3 covers 14 residues. CDR3 protein: CSVVKFGANYGYTF. The CDR3 coding sequence is TGCAGCGTAGTTAAGTTCGGCGCAAACTATGGCTACACCTTC. Drawing the rest from reference TRBV29-1 and TRBJ1-2, the complete variable domain is SAVISQKPSRDICQRGTSLTIQCQVDSQVTMMFWYRQQPGQSLTLIATANQGSEATYESGFVIDKFPISRPNLTFSTLTVSNMSPEDSSIYLCSVVKFGANYGYTFGSGTRLTVV.

Remarks on this clonotype: Its ends do not fully match the called genes, so a read error is possible. The chain couples TRBV10-3 to TRBJ1-5; D perhaps matches TRBD1 (5 bases). CDR1 ENHRY and CDR2 SYGVKD come from the germline V gene. This CDR3 comprises 17 residues. The CDR3 coding sequence is TGTGCCAGCAGTGACAAGTTTAGCGGCAGGGGCAATCAGCCCCAGCATTTT. This gives the protein CASSDKFSGRGNQPQHF.

As regards this clonotype: Since a much larger clone is just one base distant, this may be a read error. As DNA, the CDR3 is TGTGCCAGCAGCATTACTAGCAGGCGCGGGGAGCAGTACTTC. This translates into CASSITSRRGEQYF. The chain carries TRBV7-2 and TRBJ2-7; possible D gene TRBD2, 6 bases. There are 14 residues in the CDR3. Germline V gene data show CDR1 as SGHTA and CDR2 as FQGNSA. V lost 5 bases, J lost 7 bases, and 18 bases lay in between.

This clonotype was seen more than once but under ten times. The rearrangement links TRBV7-9 to TRBJ1-4; TRBD1 matches at 11 bases. Germline V gene data show CDR1 as SEHNR and CDR2 as FQNEAQ (reference sequence). This CDR3 has 17 amino acids. The J segment lost 7 bases and the V segment lost 3 bases, leaving 10 bases of the junction unmatched. The CDR3 nucleotides are TGTGCCAGCAGCTTCCGGACAGGGGGCAGGCTAGGTGAAAAACTGTTTTTT. This codes for CASSFRTGGRLGEKLFF.

The chain has TRBV29-1 and TRBJ1-2; 11 bases match TRBD1. CDR3 length: 12 amino acids. V shed 4 bases, J shed 12 bases, and the junction held 7 bases outside the gene matches. Germline CDR1 and CDR2: SQVTM and ANQGSEA. The DNA of the CDR3 is TGCAGCGTTGGCGGACAGGGGGCTCGGGACACCTTC. Its protein product is CSVGGQGARDTF.

CDR3 sequence reads: CASSSGTGGVRTGELFF. In DNA, the CDR3 is TGTGCCAGCAGCTCGGGGACAGGGGGCGTTCGCACCGGGGAGCTGTTTTTT. The genes are TRBV7-9 and TRBJ2-2; TRBD1 aligns across 12 bases. The germline V gene encodes CDR1 SEHNR and CDR2 FQNEAQ (reference sequence). The CDR3 contains 17 residues. V shed 4 bases and J 4 bases; nucleotides not matched to a gene: 7.

At least ten counts were recorded for this clonotype. V usage is TRBV19 and J usage is TRBJ1-2; possibly TRBD1 for D (5 bases). The CDR3 consists of 14 residues. V gave up 3 bases and J gave up 2 bases, with 10 bases separating them. Germline CDR1 and CDR2: LNHDA and SQIVND (reference sequence). The CDR3 loop is CASSISTANYGYTF. DNA of the CDR3: TGTGCCAGTAGTATCTCGACAGCGAACTATGGCTACACCTTC.

The gene calls are TRBV20-1 and TRBJ1-5; a possible D gene is TRBD1 (5 bases). CDR3 length: 14 amino acids. Trimming shortened V by 3 bases and J by 3 bases, and 12 bases separated the two germline ends. CDR1 is DFQATT, CDR2 SNEGSKA, per germline (reference sequence). The CDR3 spells CSASRGSSNQPQHF. CDR3 DNA: TGCAGTGCTAGTAGGGGCAGCTCCAATCAGCCCCAGCATTTT.

This clonotype was recorded at least ten times. The rearrangement joins TRBV2 to TRBJ1-5; unclear D gene. This CDR3 has 15 residues. The V end was cut by 6 bases, the J end by 4 bases, with 16 bases between. Germline CDR1 reads SNHLY; CDR2 reads FYNNEI. The CDR3, as DNA: TGTGCCAGCAGAGCCAAGGCCACGGGGAATCAGCCCCAGCATTTT. This codes for CASRAKATGNQPQHF.

This clonotype was recorded many times. V gene TRBV10-3 combines with J gene TRBJ2-2; no definite D call. The CDR3 has 13 amino acids. The V gene's germline CDR1 is ENHRY and CDR2 SYGVKD. Trimming stripped 3 bases from V and 3 bases from J, with 5 bases between. The CDR3, as DNA: TGTGCCATCAGTGATTCACACACCGGGGAGCTGTTTTTT. The encoded protein is CAISDSHTGELFF.

This clonotype was seen a few times. The chain has TRBV5-1 and TRBJ2-7, with a weak D call TRBD1 (6 bases). With 1 base removed from V and 2 bases from J, the gap between germline ends came to 13 bases. The CDR3 totals 15 residues. Looked up from germline, CDR1 is SGHRS and CDR2 is YFSETQ. The CDR3 bases are TGCGCCAGCAGCTTGAACGGGGACACCACCTACGAGCAGTACTTC. Translating it yields CASSLNGDTTYEQYF.

This clonotype has only a few counts. The chain recombines TRBV9 with TRBJ1-6; D is unclear. Germline loops: CDR1 SGDLS, CDR2 YYNGEE. This CDR3 region has 14 residues. V was shortened by 0 bases and J by 6 bases, with 7 bases between the two germline ends. The CDR3 coding sequence is TGTGCCAGCAGCGTAGAGGTGATTAATTCACCCCTCCACTTT. Encoded protein: CASSVEVINSPLHF. The complete variable domain, with remaining parts taken from reference TRBV9 and TRBJ1-6, reads DSGVTQTPKHLITATGQRVTLRCSPRSGDLSVYWYQQSLDQGLQFLIQYYNGEERAKGNILERFSAQQFPDLHSELNLSSLELGDSALYFCASSVEVINSPLHFGNGTRLTVT.